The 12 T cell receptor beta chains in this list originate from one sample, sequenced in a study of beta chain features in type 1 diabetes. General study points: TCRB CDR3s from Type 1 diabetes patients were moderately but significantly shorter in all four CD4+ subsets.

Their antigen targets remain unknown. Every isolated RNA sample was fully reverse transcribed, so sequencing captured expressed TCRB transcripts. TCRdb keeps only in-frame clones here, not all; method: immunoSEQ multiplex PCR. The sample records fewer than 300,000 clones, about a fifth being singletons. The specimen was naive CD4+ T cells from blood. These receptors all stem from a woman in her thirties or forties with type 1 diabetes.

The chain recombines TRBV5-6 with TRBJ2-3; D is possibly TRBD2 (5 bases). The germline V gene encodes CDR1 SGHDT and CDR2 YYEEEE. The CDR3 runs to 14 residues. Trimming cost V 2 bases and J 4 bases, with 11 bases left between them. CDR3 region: CASSFWGVADTQYF. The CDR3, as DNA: TGTGCCAGCAGCTTCTGGGGAGTGGCAGATACGCAGTATTTT.

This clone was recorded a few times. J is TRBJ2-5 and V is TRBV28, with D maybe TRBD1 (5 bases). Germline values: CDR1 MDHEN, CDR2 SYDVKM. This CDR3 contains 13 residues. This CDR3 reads CASEPGSAETQYF. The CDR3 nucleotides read TGTGCATCGGAGCCAGGGTCAGCAGAGACCCAGTACTTC.

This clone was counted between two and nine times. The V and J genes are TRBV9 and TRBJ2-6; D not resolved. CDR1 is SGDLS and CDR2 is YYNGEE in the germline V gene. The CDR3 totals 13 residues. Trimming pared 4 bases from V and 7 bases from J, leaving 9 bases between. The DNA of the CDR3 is TGTGCCAGCAGCACCCGGGTCGCCAACGTCCTGACTTTC. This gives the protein CASSTRVANVLTF.

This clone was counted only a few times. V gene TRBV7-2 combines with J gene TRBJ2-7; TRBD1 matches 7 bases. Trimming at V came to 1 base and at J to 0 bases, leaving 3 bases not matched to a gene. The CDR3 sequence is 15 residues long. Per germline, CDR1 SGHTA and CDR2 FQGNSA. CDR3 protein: CASSLVAGGSYEQYF. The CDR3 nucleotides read TGTGCCAGCAGCTTAGTGGCAGGGGGCTCCTACGAGCAGTACTTC.

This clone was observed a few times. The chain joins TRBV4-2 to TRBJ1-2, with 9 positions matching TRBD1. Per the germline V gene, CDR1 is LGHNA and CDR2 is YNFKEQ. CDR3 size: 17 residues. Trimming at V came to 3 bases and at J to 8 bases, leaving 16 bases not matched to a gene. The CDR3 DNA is TGTGCCAGCAGCCACCCTAGGATTGACAGGGGGTGGGAAGGCTACACCTTC. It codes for CASSHPRIDRGWEGYTF.

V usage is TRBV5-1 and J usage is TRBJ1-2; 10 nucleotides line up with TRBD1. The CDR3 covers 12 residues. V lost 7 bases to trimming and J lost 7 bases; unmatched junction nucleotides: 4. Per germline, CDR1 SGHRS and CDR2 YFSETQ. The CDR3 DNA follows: TGCGCCAGCCGGGACAGGGGTTTTGGCTACACCTTC. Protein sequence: CASRDRGFGYTF.

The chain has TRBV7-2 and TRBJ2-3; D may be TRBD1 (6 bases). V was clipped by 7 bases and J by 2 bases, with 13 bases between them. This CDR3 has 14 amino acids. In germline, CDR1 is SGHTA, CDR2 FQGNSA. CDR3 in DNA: TGTGCCAGCACCCTGGACAGAACCACAGATACGCAGTATTTT. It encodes CASTLDRTTDTQYF. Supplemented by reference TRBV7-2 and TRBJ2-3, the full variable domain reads GAGVSQSPSNKVTEKGKDVELRCDPISGHTALYWYRQSLGQGLEFLIYFQGNSAPDKSGLPSDRFSAERTGGSVSTLTIQRTQQEDSAVYLCASTLDRTTDTQYFGPGTRLTVL.

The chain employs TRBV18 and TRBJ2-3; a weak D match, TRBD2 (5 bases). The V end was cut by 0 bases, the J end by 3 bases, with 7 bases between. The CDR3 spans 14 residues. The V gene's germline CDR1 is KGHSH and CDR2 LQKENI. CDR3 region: CASSPPRGTDTQYF. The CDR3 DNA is TGTGCCAGCTCACCACCCCGGGGAACAGATACGCAGTATTTT.

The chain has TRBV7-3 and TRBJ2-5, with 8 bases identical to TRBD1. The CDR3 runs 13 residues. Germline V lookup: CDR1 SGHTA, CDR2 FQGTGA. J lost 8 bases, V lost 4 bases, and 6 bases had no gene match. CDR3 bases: TGTGCCAGCAGCTCCCGGACAGGGCAAACCCAGTACTTC. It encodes CASSSRTGQTQYF.

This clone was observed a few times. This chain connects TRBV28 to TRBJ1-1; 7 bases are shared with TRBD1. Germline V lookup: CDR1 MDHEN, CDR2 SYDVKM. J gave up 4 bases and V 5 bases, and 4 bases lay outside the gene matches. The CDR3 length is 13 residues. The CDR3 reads CASSIPGGTEAFF. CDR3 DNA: TGTGCCAGCAGTATCCCAGGGGGCACTGAAGCTTTCTTT.

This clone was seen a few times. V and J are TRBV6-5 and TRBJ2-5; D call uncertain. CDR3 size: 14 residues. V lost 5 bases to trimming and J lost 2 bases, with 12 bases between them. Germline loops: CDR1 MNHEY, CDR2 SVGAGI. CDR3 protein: CASSGSLTQETQYF. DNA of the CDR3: TGTGCCAGCAGTGGTAGTTTGACTCAAGAGACCCAGTACTTC.

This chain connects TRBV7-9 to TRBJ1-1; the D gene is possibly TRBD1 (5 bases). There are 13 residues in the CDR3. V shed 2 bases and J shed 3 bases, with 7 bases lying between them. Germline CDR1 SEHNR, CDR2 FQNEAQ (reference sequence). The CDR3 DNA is TGTGCCAGCAGCTTAACGACAGACACTGAAGCTTTCTTT. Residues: CASSLTTDTEAFF. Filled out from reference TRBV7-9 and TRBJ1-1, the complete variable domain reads DTGVSQNPRHKITKRGQNVTFRCDPISEHNRLYWYRQTLGQGPEFLTYFQNEAQLEKSRLLSDRFSAERPKGSFSTLEIQRTEQGDSAMYLCASSLTTDTEAFFGQGTRLTVV.